Below are 25 T cell receptor beta chains sequenced from a single sample in a study of control samples from healthy donors and cancer patients. Profiling relied on immunoSEQ multiplex PCR, and the TCRdb table lists in-frame clones only, not all of them. Among around 140,000 clones, 80% to 95% were seen once, and the ten largest hold 5.5% to 7.5%. The sample comprised blood. All receptors derive from a man between 18 and 35 years old in good health.

This chain joins TRBV28 and TRBJ2-7; unclear D gene. The germline V and J ends were trimmed by 6 bases and 4 bases, with 10 bases remaining between them. The length of the CDR3 is 12 residues. The germline CDR1 and CDR2 sequences are MDHEN and SYDVKM. The CDR3 DNA follows: TGTGCCAGCAGCCGCACCCGGTACGAGCAGTACTTC. Translating it yields CASSRTRYEQYF.

V and J are TRBV4-1 and TRBJ2-7, with a tentative D call TRBD2 (5 bases). Trimming shortened V by 1 base and J by 4 bases, and 8 bases separated the two germline ends. CDR1 is MGHRA, CDR2 YSYEKL, per germline. CDR3 length equals 13 residues. CDR3 protein: CASSQGLAYEQYF. DNA of the CDR3: TGCGCCAGCAGCCAAGGGCTAGCTTACGAGCAGTACTTC.

The rearrangement uses TRBV12-3 or TRBV12-4 and TRBJ2-7, with D uncertain. V was trimmed by 3 bases and J by 6 bases, leaving 12 bases between them. The CDR3 has 13 amino acids. The CDR3 sequence: CASSFRAFAEQYF. In DNA, the CDR3 is TGTGCCAGCAGTTTCCGGGCTTTCGCCGAGCAGTACTTC.

The chain carries TRBV6-5 and TRBJ2-7; the D is unclear. There are 14 residues in the CDR3. Trimming shortened V by 7 bases and J by 0 bases, and 13 bases separated the two germline ends. Germline V gene sequence: CDR1 MNHEY, CDR2 SVGAGI. This chain's CDR3 is CASIGRMSSYEQYF. The CDR3 DNA follows: TGTGCCAGCATAGGTAGGATGAGCTCCTACGAGCAGTACTTC.

The V and J genes are TRBV7-9 and TRBJ1-5; D not certain. CDR3 size: 14 residues. Per germline, CDR1 SEHNR and CDR2 FQNEAQ (reference sequence). The germline V and J ends were trimmed by 0 bases and 3 bases, with 6 bases remaining between them. The CDR3 coding sequence is TGTGCCAGCAGCTTAGCCGGCGACAATCAGCCCCAGCATTTT. Protein product: CASSLAGDNQPQHF. Combining the CDR3 with reference TRBV7-9 and TRBJ1-5 gives the whole variable domain DTGVSQNPRHKITKRGQNVTFRCDPISEHNRLYWYRQTLGQGPEFLTYFQNEAQLEKSRLLSDRFSAERPKGSFSTLEIQRTEQGDSAMYLCASSLAGDNQPQHFGDGTRLSIL.

This chain connects TRBV19 to TRBJ2-7; 9 bases fit TRBD1. Germline values: CDR1 LNHDA, CDR2 SQIVND (reference sequence). The CDR3 runs 16 residues. J was trimmed by 4 bases and V by 4 bases; bases with no gene match: 11. CDR3 sequence (DNA): TGTGCCAGTAGTACCACAGGGGGCACAGCGAGATACGAGCAGTACTTC. Encoded protein: CASSTTGGTARYEQYF. The whole variable domain, remainder taken from reference TRBV19 and TRBJ2-7, is DGGITQSPKYLFRKEGQNVTLSCEQNLNHDAMYWYRQDPGQGLRLIYYSQIVNDFQKGDIAEGYSVSREKKESFPLTVTSAQKNPTAFYLCASSTTGGTARYEQYFGPGTRLTVT.

The chain recombines TRBV6-2 or TRBV6-3 with TRBJ2-4; D gene uncertain. The CDR3 is 16 residues long. Per germline, CDR1 MNHEY and CDR2 SVGEGT. Trimming removed 7 bases at V and 0 bases at J, with 16 bases between. The CDR3 loop reads CASTPWSAVAKNIQYF. CDR3 nucleotide sequence: TGTGCCAGCACCCCATGGTCGGCGGTAGCCAAAAACATTCAGTACTTC.

The V call is TRBV9, the J call TRBJ1-6, with 8 bases matching TRBD1. The length of the CDR3 is 16 residues. After removal of 3 bases from V and 10 bases from J, the junction contained 12 bases not matched to a gene. Looked up from germline, CDR1 is SGDLS and CDR2 is YYNGEE. The CDR3 coding sequence is TGTGCCAGCAGCGCCCTCAGCGGGACAGGAGGGTCACCCCTCCACTTT. Residues: CASSALSGTGGSPLHF.

The rearrangement joins TRBV12-3 or TRBV12-4 to TRBJ1-5, with TRBD1 as a possible D gene (5 bases). Deletions cut 6 bases from V and 7 bases from J, with 13 bases between. The length of the CDR3 is 13 residues. Here the CDR3 reads CASSPPGDQPQHF. CDR3 in DNA: TGTGCCAGCAGCCCTCCGGGGGACCAGCCCCAGCATTTT.

This chain uses TRBV5-1 with TRBJ2-2, with D possibly TRBD1 on 5 matching bases. Germline CDR1 is SGHRS and CDR2 is YFSETQ. The CDR3 is 14 amino acids. Trimming removed 0 bases from V and 5 bases from J, with 8 bases in between. The CDR3 reads CASSLAGITGELFF. The CDR3 DNA sequence: TGCGCCAGCAGCTTGGCAGGGATAACCGGGGAGCTGTTTTTT.

The rearrangement joins TRBV10-3 to TRBJ1-2; 11 bases line up with TRBD1. The V and J ends lost 7 bases and 7 bases, in that order; junction bases with no gene match: 8. CDR1 and CDR2 from the germline V gene are ENHRY and SYGVKD. This CDR3 is 14 amino acids long. Here the CDR3 reads CAIISDRGLGGYTF. CDR3 in DNA: TGTGCCATCATTTCGGACAGGGGGCTCGGTGGCTACACCTTC.

The gene calls are TRBV18 and TRBJ1-2, with D uncertain. Germline V gene lookup returns CDR1 KGHSH and CDR2 LQKENI. The CDR3 totals 15 residues. V gave up 3 bases and J gave up 3 bases, with 14 bases separating them. CDR3 amino acids: CASSPGRDLDYGYTF. The CDR3 nucleotides read TGTGCCAGCTCACCCGGGCGGGATCTCGACTATGGCTACACCTTC.

The table lists this clone with a count of one. The chain couples TRBV2 to TRBJ1-1; TRBD1 agrees at 11 bases. Germline V gene sequence: CDR1 SNHLY, CDR2 FYNNEI. The CDR3 loop spans 17 amino acids. The ends lost 6 bases at V and 4 bases at J; junction bases unmatched: 13. CDR3 DNA sequence: TGTGCCAGCAGGAACTCGCACCGGGACAGGGGGGTCACTGAAGCTTTCTTT. The encoded protein is CASRNSHRDRGVTEAFF.

This chain joins TRBV6-2 or TRBV6-3 and TRBJ1-1; 8 nucleotides align to TRBD1. The V gene's germline CDR1 is MNHEY and CDR2 SVGEGT. The CDR3 runs 15 residues. J gave up 5 bases and V 6 bases, and 11 bases lay outside the gene matches. The CDR3, as DNA: TGTGCCAGCAGCCCCCAGGGGGCCGCGAGGACTGAAGCTTTCTTT. Residues: CASSPQGAARTEAFF.

J is TRBJ1-4 and V is TRBV30; 7 nucleotides match TRBD1. CDR3 length equals 13 residues. CDR1 GTSNPN and CDR2 SVGIG come from the germline V gene (reference sequence). With V trimmed by 5 bases and J by 3 bases, 3 bases remained unmatched. The CDR3 DNA follows: TGTGCCTGGCGACAGGGTCCTAATGAAAAACTGTTTTTT. Protein product: CAWRQGPNEKLFF.

The genes are TRBV3-1 (or the pseudogene TRBV3-2) and TRBJ1-6; D is perhaps TRBD1 (5 bases). Germline V CDR1 and CDR2: LGHDT, YNNKEL (reference sequence). The CDR3 runs 16 residues. Trimming removed 4 bases at V and 9 bases at J, with 19 bases between. CDR3 coding DNA: TGTGCCAGCAGCCCTTCCGGCAGGGTGGTATTTTCACCCCTCCACTTT. Translating it yields CASSPSGRVVFSPLHF.

For the CDR3, the DNA is TGTGCCAGCAACCTGTACCTAGGCCTAGCCAAAAACATTCAGTACTTC. Its translation is CASNLYLGLAKNIQYF. This chain links TRBV5-5 with TRBJ2-4; D not certain. This CDR3 is built from 16 residues. Trimming cost V 6 bases and J 0 bases, with 16 bases left between them. CDR1 and CDR2 (germline): SGHKS, YYEKEE (reference sequence).

The CDR3 DNA sequence: TGCGCCAGCAGCCAAGAAGGAGGCGGGGGAAACATTCAGTACTTC. Encoded protein: CASSQEGGGGNIQYF. The chain recombines TRBV4-1 with TRBJ2-4, with 7 positions matching TRBD2. The CDR3 is 15 residues long. The V and J ends lost 0 bases and 6 bases, in that order; junction bases with no gene match: 5. Germline CDR1 is MGHRA and CDR2 is YSYEKL.

The chain couples TRBV5-6 to TRBJ1-2; D unresolved. Trimming left V 5 bases short and J 10 bases short, with 12 bases between. Germline CDR1 is SGHDT and CDR2 is YYEEEE. The CDR3 sequence is 11 residues long. This chain's CDR3 is CASSRATDYTF. CDR3 DNA: TGTGCCAGCAGTAGGGCGACCGACTACACCTTC. Full variable domain (missing parts from reference TRBV5-6 and TRBJ1-2): DAGVTQSPTHLIKTRGQQVTLRCSPKSGHDTVSWYQQALGQGPQFIFQYYEEEERQRGNFPDRFSGHQFPNYSSELNVNALLLGDSALYLCASSRATDYTFGSGTRLTVV.

This clone was recorded only once. The rearrangement joins TRBV6-5 to TRBJ2-1; 9 nucleotides match TRBD2. CDR1 and CDR2 (germline): MNHEY, SVGAGI. The CDR3 extends over 15 amino acids. V was clipped by 5 bases and J by 10 bases; unmatched bases: 12. The CDR3 coding sequence is TGTGCCAGCAGTCCCCTCCCGGGACTAGCAGCAGAGCAGTTCTTC. Its translation: CASSPLPGLAAEQFF.

The chain has TRBV27 and TRBJ2-7; TRBD1 agrees at 8 bases. The V gene end was trimmed by 4 bases and the J gene end by 6 bases; junction bases not matched to a gene: 5. Germline-derived CDR1 and CDR2 are MNHEY and SMNVEV (reference sequence). This CDR3 region has 13 residues. The CDR3 loop reads CASSSRQGSEQYF. CDR3 coding DNA: TGTGCCAGCAGTTCGAGACAGGGGTCCGAGCAGTACTTC.

V gene TRBV12-3 or TRBV12-4 combines with J gene TRBJ1-1; D remains unclear. The CDR3 is made up of 13 amino acids. Trimming removed 3 bases from V and 3 bases from J, with 8 bases in between. The CDR3 sequence: CASSFGLYTEAFF. The CDR3, as DNA: TGTGCCAGCAGTTTCGGCCTCTACACTGAAGCTTTCTTT.

The chain carries TRBV7-2 and TRBJ1-3, with TRBD1 matching 8 bases. CDR3 length equals 16 residues. J gave up 0 bases and V 6 bases, and 7 bases lay outside the gene matches. Germline values: CDR1 SGHTA, CDR2 FQGNSA. CDR3 loop: CASRDTTGVSGNTIYF. The CDR3 DNA reads TGTGCCAGCAGAGACACGACAGGGGTCTCTGGAAACACCATATATTTT.

The chain links TRBV27 to TRBJ2-7; TRBD1 matches at 8 bases. The germline V gene encodes CDR1 MNHEY and CDR2 SMNVEV (reference sequence). Losses at the gene ends were 5 bases for V and 4 bases for J; bases not matched to a gene: 4. The CDR3 has 13 residues. The CDR3 DNA follows: TGTGCCAGCAGTGCAGGACAGGGTTACGAGCAGTACTTC. It translates to CASSAGQGYEQYF.

The rearrangement links TRBV5-5 to TRBJ2-2, with 8 bases fitting TRBD2. The CDR3 loop spans 17 amino acids. In germline, CDR1 is SGHKS, CDR2 YYEKEE (reference sequence). Trimming at V came to 0 bases and at J to 1 base, leaving 5 bases not matched to a gene. The CDR3, as DNA: TGTGCCAGCAGCTTGGCCTCGGCGGGGGGGAACACCGGGGAGCTGTTTTTT. This translates into CASSLASAGGNTGELFF. Full variable domain (rest looked up from reference TRBV5-5 and TRBJ2-2): DAGVTQSPTHLIKTRGQQVTLRCSPISGHKSVSWYQQVLGQGPQFIFQYYEKEERGRGNFPDRFSARQFPNYSSELNVNALLLGDSALYLCASSLASAGGNTGELFFGEGSRLTVL.